Below, 20 T cell receptor beta chains from the same sample are listed, as sequenced in a study of blood T cell repertoires in COVID-19. Only in-frame clones appear in the TCRdb table, and some are missing; sequencing was by immunoSEQ multiplex PCR. Of 110,000 to 150,000 clones in the sample, around 80% are singletons; the top ten hold over 5%. Sequences were obtained from PBMCs or T cells enriched from blood (not recorded which). These receptors were collected from a woman between 45 and 60 years old who had recovered from COVID-19.

This rearrangement joins TRBV12-3 or TRBV12-4 to TRBJ1-1, with 7 positions matching TRBD1. The CDR3 runs to 13 residues. Trimming at V came to 6 bases and at J to 3 bases, leaving 4 bases not matched to a gene. For the CDR3, the DNA is TGTGCCAGCAGCCTTACAGGGGACACTGAAGCTTTCTTT. Translation: CASSLTGDTEAFF.

The chain employs TRBV6-5 and TRBJ2-7, with 11 bases fitting TRBD2. The CDR3 length is 14 residues. Germline values: CDR1 MNHEY, CDR2 SVGAGI. V shed 5 bases and J 0 bases; nucleotides not matched to a gene: 0. The CDR3 DNA reads TGTGCCAGCAGTCTAGCGGGGGGCTCCTACGAGCAGTACGTC. It specifies CASSLAGGSYEQYV.

The chain uses TRBV16 and TRBJ1-1; no clear D. The CDR3 spans 14 residues. V was cut by 5 bases and J by 2 bases, with 12 bases left in between. From germline, CDR1 is KGHSY and CDR2 FQNENV. The chain's CDR3 is CASSSDILNTEAFF. The CDR3 DNA is TGTGCCAGCAGCTCCGACATCTTAAACACTGAAGCTTTCTTT.

The genes are TRBV5-1 and TRBJ2-1; 8 positions match TRBD2. V lost 0 bases to trimming and J lost 5 bases; unmatched junction nucleotides: 1. Germline CDR1 reads SGHRS; CDR2 reads YFSETQ. This CDR3 comprises 14 residues. DNA for the CDR3: TGCGCCAGCAGCTTGGTAGCGGGGAACAATGAGCAGTTCTTC. This gives the protein CASSLVAGNNEQFF.

The chain has TRBV9 and TRBJ1-4; no firm D call. Germline CDR1 and CDR2: SGDLS and YYNGEE. This CDR3 has 15 amino acids. Trimming took off 0 bases at V and 8 bases at J, with 14 bases between the two ends. This chain's CDR3 is CASSVEGSVGEKLFF. CDR3 nucleotide sequence: TGTGCCAGCAGCGTAGAAGGTTCCGTCGGGGAAAAACTGTTTTTT.

The V gene is TRBV27, the J gene TRBJ1-2, with TRBD1 identical over 9 bases. The CDR3 has 16 residues. Trimming removed 4 bases from V and 4 bases from J; junction bases left unmatched: 10. Looked up from germline, CDR1 is MNHEY and CDR2 is SMNVEV (reference sequence). CDR3 in DNA: TGTGCCAGCAGTTCCATACAGGGGGCGCTTCCCTATGGCTACACCTTC. Amino acid sequence: CASSSIQGALPYGYTF.

The V gene is TRBV2, the J gene TRBJ1-2; possibly TRBD1 for D (6 bases). Germline V gene lookup returns CDR1 SNHLY and CDR2 FYNNEI. The CDR3 consists of 12 residues. V was trimmed by 6 bases and J by 8 bases, leaving 13 bases between them. CDR3 loop: CASRDRVWGYTF. CDR3 nucleotide sequence: TGTGCCAGCAGGGACAGAGTGTGGGGCTACACCTTC. Based on the CDR3 plus reference TRBV2 and TRBJ1-2, the full variable domain is EPEVTQTPSHQVTQMGQEVILRCVPISNHLYFYWYRQILGQKVEFLVSFYNNEISEKSEIFDDQFSVERPDGSNFTLKIRSTKLEDSAMYFCASRDRVWGYTFGSGTRLTVV.

V usage is TRBV2 and J usage is TRBJ1-2, with a tentative D call TRBD1 (5 bases). V shed 4 bases and J shed 6 bases, with 9 bases lying between them. Germline CDR1 and CDR2: SNHLY and FYNNEI. This CDR3 spans 12 amino acids. For the CDR3, the DNA is TGTGCCAGCAGTGCGGGGGATCATGGCTACACCTTC. It encodes CASSAGDHGYTF.

This chain uses TRBV3-1 (or the pseudogene TRBV3-2) with TRBJ1-3; no firm D call. Germline CDR1 LGHDT, CDR2 YNNKEL (reference sequence). V lost 2 bases to trimming and J lost 9 bases, with 11 bases between them. The CDR3 is 13 residues long. The CDR3 region is CASSQLLLGTIYF. As DNA, the CDR3 is TGTGCCAGCAGCCAATTACTCCTAGGCACCATATATTTT.

This clone was recorded once. A read error may account for a junction end that differs from germline. The V and J genes are TRBV29-1 and TRBJ1-1; 10 bases line up with TRBD1. The CDR3 extends over 13 amino acids. Per the germline V gene, CDR1 is SQVTM and CDR2 is ANQGSEA. The CDR3 coding sequence is TGCAGCGGGGACAGGGGCCCTAACACTGATGCTTTCTTT. It is translated as CSGDRGPNTDAFF.

The CDR3 sequence is CASSRDRPGGYTF. DNA for the CDR3: TGTGCCAGCAGCCGGGACAGGCCGGGTGGCTACACCTTC. The V call is TRBV7-2, the J call TRBJ1-2; 8 nucleotides agree with TRBD1. This CDR3 is built from 13 residues. The germline gives CDR1 SGHTA, CDR2 FQGNSA. The V and J ends lost 5 bases and 7 bases, in that order; junction bases with no gene match: 6.

This clone was observed once. The chain joins TRBV5-1 to TRBJ1-6, with 7 bases fitting TRBD1. V trimming: 3 bases; J trimming: 7 bases; junction bases outside the gene matches: 7. The CDR3 is 15 residues long. Per germline, CDR1 SGHRS and CDR2 YFSETQ. The CDR3 region has the DNA TGCGCCAGCAGCTCCACAGGGGCGGGGAATTCACCCCTCCACTTT. Amino acid sequence: CASSSTGAGNSPLHF. The entire variable domain, with the rest obtained from reference TRBV5-1 and TRBJ1-6, is as follows: KAGVTQTPRYLIKTRGQQVTLSCSPISGHRSVSWYQQTPGQGLQFLFEYFSETQRNKGNFPGRFSGRQFSNSRSEMNVSTLELGDSALYLCASSSTGAGNSPLHFGNGTRLTVT.

The gene calls are TRBV6-6 and TRBJ1-5, with 9 bases that match TRBD1. This CDR3 has 15 amino acids. The V segment lost 6 bases and the J segment 6 bases; nucleotides outside the gene matches: 9. The germline V gene has CDR1 MNHNY and CDR2 SVGAGI (reference sequence). The CDR3 reads CASRGDRAGAQPQHF. CDR3 bases: TGTGCCAGCAGAGGGGACAGGGCGGGAGCTCAGCCCCAGCATTTT.

The chain uses TRBV5-1 and TRBJ1-1; 7 bases align to TRBD1. The CDR3 sequence is 17 residues long. The V gene end was trimmed by 4 bases and the J gene end by 2 bases; junction bases not matched to a gene: 14. Germline V gives CDR1 SGHRS, CDR2 YFSETQ. The CDR3 DNA sequence: TGCGCCAGCAGCGACTCGGGACTGTGGGACAGAAACACTGAAGCTTTCTTT. Its translation is CASSDSGLWDRNTEAFF.

The V gene is TRBV21-1, the J gene TRBJ1-6. TRBV21-1 is labeled a pseudogene. This CDR3 spans 22 amino acids. For the CDR3, the DNA is TGTGCCAGCAGCAACGGGCCCCAAGTAAGCGGACCTACAGGGAGGGATAATTCACCCCTCCACTTT. Amino acid sequence: CASSNGPQVSGPTGRDNSPLHF.

The chain links TRBV28 to TRBJ2-2; no clear D. Germline V gene data show CDR1 as MDHEN and CDR2 as SYDVKM. This CDR3 comprises 12 residues. V lost 2 bases and J 6 bases, leaving 4 bases between the germline ends. In nucleotides, the CDR3 is TGTGCCAGCAGTTTACGGTCCGGGGAGCTGTTTTTT. Amino acids: CASSLRSGELFF. The full variable domain, with the rest looked up from reference TRBV28 and TRBJ2-2, is DVKVTQSSRYLVKRTGEKVFLECVQDMDHENMFWYRQDPGLGLRLIYFSYDVKMKEKGDIPEGYSVSREKKERFSLILESASTNQTSMYLCASSLRSGELFFGEGSRLTVL.

The chain joins TRBV3-1 (or the pseudogene TRBV3-2) to TRBJ1-1, with TRBD1 as a possible D gene (6 bases). This CDR3 has 16 residues. The germline V gene has CDR1 LGHDT and CDR2 YNNKEL (reference sequence). Trimming took off 3 bases at V and 1 base at J, with 15 bases between the two ends. The CDR3 nucleotides are TGTGCCAGCAGCCACCTGCGGGGGGCCACGAACACTGAAGCTTTCTTT. Translated: CASSHLRGATNTEAFF.

In this sample, this clone turned up a few times. The rearrangement joins TRBV3-1 (or the pseudogene TRBV3-2) to TRBJ2-1; 7 nucleotides align to TRBD2. V dropped 4 bases and J dropped 4; count of bases not matched to a gene: 1. This CDR3 region has 13 residues. Germline values: CDR1 LGHDT, CDR2 YNNKEL (reference sequence). The CDR3 bases are TGTGCCAGCAGCCCGCGGGGGTACAATGAGCAGTTCTTC. Its translation is CASSPRGYNEQFF.

CDR3 sequence: CASSFPSGELFF. In nucleotides, the CDR3 is TGTGCCAGCAGCTTTCCTTCCGGGGAGCTGTTTTTT. The gene calls are TRBV5-5 and TRBJ2-2; D is uncertain. Trimming left V 2 bases short and J 6 bases short, with 5 bases between. This CDR3 has 12 amino acids. Germline loops: CDR1 SGHKS, CDR2 YYEKEE (reference sequence). Based on the CDR3 plus reference TRBV5-5 and TRBJ2-2, the full variable domain is DAGVTQSPTHLIKTRGQQVTLRCSPISGHKSVSWYQQVLGQGPQFIFQYYEKEERGRGNFPDRFSARQFPNYSSELNVNALLLGDSALYLCASSFPSGELFFGEGSRLTVL.

Ten or more counts support this clone. V usage is TRBV4-1 and J usage is TRBJ1-1; a weak D match, TRBD1 (6 bases). The CDR3 contains 14 residues. V was pared by 7 bases and J by 6 bases, with 18 bases between. Germline lookup yields CDR1 MGHRA and CDR2 YSYEKL. CDR3 DNA: TGCGCCAGCACCCGAGGGGGTAGTTTCTCTGAAGCTTTCTTT. Translating it yields CASTRGGSFSEAFF.